This T cell receptor beta chain was found in a study of beta chain features in type 1 diabetes. This CDR3 has 13 residues. The V and J ends lost 1 base and 15 bases respectively, with 16 bases between them. Per germline, CDR1 SGHTA and CDR2 FQGTGA. Of the isolated RNA, all was reverse transcribed, and so the sequenced material was expressed TCRB transcripts. Sequenced by immunoSEQ multiplex PCR; TCRdb stores in-frame clones only, minus some. The repertoire holds under 800,000 clones, with roughly a sixth as singletons. What was sequenced was naive CD4+ T cells from blood. This sequence originates from a man aged 18 to 35 in good health. The V gene is TRBV7-3, the J gene TRBJ2-1; no clear D. The CDR3 loop is CASSLIGQLGLFF. The CDR3 DNA follows: TGTGCCAGCAGCTTAATCGGCCAGTTGGGATTGTTCTTC.